This TCR beta chain came from a study of blood T cell repertoires in COVID-19 (dated by TCRdb to 2020 to 2021). Study-wide context: Samples covering the acute and convalescent phases of COVID-19 were provided by collaborators in the United States, Italy and Spain. The prospective study material was composed of cDNA or gDNA derived from T cells, B-cell-depleted T cells, or PBMCs. Deeply sampled blood TCRbeta repertoires from subjects exposed to, actively infected with, or recovered from COVID-19 were included in the dataset. A freely available public database, intended as a resource for researchers studying the immune response to SARS-CoV-2, is where the repertoires were released. The samples were drawn from two sources: the first 160 participants of the ongoing ImmuneRACE study, and 1,254 subjects contributed by 6 global collaborators. Sample metadata almost always included a de-identified subject ID, COVID-19 status, age in years and sex. Where HLA class I and class II types were available, the types were taken from metadata supplied by the sample provider, not from assay-based typing. Overall results and qualifications from the work: Clinical and demographic metadata were provided uncurated, with the amount varying by source and participant.

The CDR3 covers 16 residues, taking in both the cysteine and the phenylalanine. Of the read, only the CDR3 DNA is kept; its 48 bases are in frame from base 1. At the junction V is shortened by 3 bases and J by 2 bases; bases outside the gene matches: 10. The germline V gene (reference sequence) provides CDR1 DFQATT and CDR2 SNEGSKA. TCRbeta CDR3 regions were amplified from genomic DNA by means of the immunoSEQ Assay, a bias-controlled multiplex PCR. The authors' pipeline ran thus. The number of nucleated cells in each sample was estimated by amplification of reference gene primers within the assay. To quantify the absolute abundance of each unique TCRbeta CDR3 rearrangement, sequence reads were collapsed and filtered. For each sample, productive Simpson clonality was calculated as the square root of Simpson's diversity index over productive rearrangements. In TCRdb, the immuneACCESS table is reduced to in-frame sequences with V and J assigned. These tables do not hold every clone; where another copy was compared, an unresolved V gene accounts for under half, and the others remain unexplained. V and J calls and clone size are those listed in that table; D and trimming were worked out from the DNA. This sample gives about 50,000 clones in total; more than 70% of them show up just once. The ten largest make up about 5.2% of the sample.

In the case of this clone: The antigen it recognizes is unknown. Base qualities are not provided; no much larger clone lies one nucleotide away.

Each collaborating institution followed its own protocols to collect whole blood in K2EDTA tubes. For TCRbeta analysis, collaborators shipped samples as frozen whole blood, isolated PBMCs, or DNA extracted from either of those sample types. The source of this sequence is a human donor in a cohort sampled during active COVID-19. Input material: peripheral blood. This receptor chain uses TRBV20-1 and TRBJ2-7; the central 10 bases match TRBD2. The CDR3 is CSASSKTSGNPYEQYF. The DNA sequence reads TGCAGTGCTAGTTCGAAAACTAGCGGGAACCCCTACGAGCAGTACTTC.